The rows below give T cell receptor beta chains drawn from one sample of a study of blood T cell repertoires in COVID-19. Clones were read by immunoSEQ multiplex PCR, and TCRdb kept only the in-frame ones, dropping some. The table lists 250,000 to 300,000 clones, under 90% of them singletons. The sample was PBMCs or T cells enriched from blood (not recorded which). Receptor source: a man under 40 with acute COVID-19. CDR3s include the opening cysteine and the closing phenylalanine or tryptophan. Each record gives: D gene, V gene, J gene, clone size, CDR3 protein, CDR3 DNA. The D gene is left open where the match is weak. Clone size appears in some rows only: once, few, many, or a class for an expanded clone.

TRBD2	TRBV3-1/TRBV3-2	TRBJ2-3	.	CASSQVASGGRDTQYF	TGTGCCAGCAGCCAAGTAGCTAGCGGGGGTAGAGATACGCAGTATTTT
.	TRBV7-9	TRBJ1-1	.	CASSSLRGNTEAFF	TGTGCCAGCAGCTCCCTTCGGGGAAACACTGAAGCTTTCTTT
.	TRBV28	TRBJ1-2	.	CASGLQGMGGYTF	TGTGCCAGCGGCTTGCAGGGGATGGGAGGCTACACCTTC
.	TRBV5-1	TRBJ2-5	few	CASSLGDFATLETQYF	TGCGCCAGCAGTCTCGGGGACTTCGCAACATTAGAGACCCAGTACTTC
.	TRBV15	TRBJ1-2	.	CATSRGSLWTANGYTF	TGTGCCACCAGCAGAGGTTCACTCTGGACAGCAAATGGCTACACCTTC
.	TRBV21-1	TRBJ1-5	.	CASSKTGPQHF	TGTGCCAGCAGCAAAACAGGGCCCCAGCATTTT
TRBD1	TRBV6-4	TRBJ1-2	.	CASRSTQGAQGYTF	TGTGCCAGCAGATCAACGCAGGGGGCGCAAGGCTACACCTTC
.	TRBV3-1/TRBV3-2	TRBJ1-5	.	CASSHSTGYNQPQHF	TGTGCCAGCAGCCACAGTACAGGATACAATCAGCCCCAGCATTTT
.	TRBV5-4	TRBJ2-1	.	CASSPPDLLGYNEQFF	TGTGCCAGCAGCCCGCCGGACTTACTTGGCTACAATGAGCAGTTCTTC
.	TRBV9	TRBJ1-1	.	CASSERQESTEAFF	TGTGCCAGCAGCGAACGACAGGAGTCGACTGAAGCTTTCTTT
.	TRBV28	TRBJ2-2	.	CASSLVGASEGGELFF	TGTGCCAGCAGTTTAGTGGGGGCCTCTGAGGGCGGGGAGCTGTTTTTT
.	TRBV2	TRBJ1-1	.	CASSERRGAFF	TGTGCCAGCAGTGAAAGGCGAGGAGCTTTCTTT
.	TRBV7-2	TRBJ2-1	.	CASSPVATYNEQFF	TGTGCCAGCAGCCCCGTAGCGACCTACAATGAGCAGTTCTTC
TRBD1	TRBV5-1	TRBJ1-5	few	CASSPDGQGNQPQHF	TGCGCCAGCAGCCCAGACGGACAGGGCAATCAGCCCCAGCATTTT
.	TRBV7-9	TRBJ1-1	.	CASSLAQLNTEAFF	TGTGCCAGCAGCTTAGCCCAGTTAAACACTGAAGCTTTCTTT
TRBD1	TRBV4-1	TRBJ1-3	.	CASSQDRTGAGNTIYF	TGCGCCAGCAGCCAAGACCGGACAGGGGCTGGAAACACCATATATTTT
.	TRBV5-1	TRBJ1-4	.	CASSPRFTNEKLFF	TGTGCCAGCAGCCCTAGGTTTACTAATGAAAAACTGTTTTTT
TRBD2	TRBV7-6	TRBJ2-2	.	CASSHRSSGSGTGELFF	TGTGCCAGCAGCCACCGATCTAGCGGGAGCGGAACCGGGGAGCTGTTTTTT
.	TRBV18	TRBJ1-3	.	CASSPLNGYSGNTIYF	TGTGCCAGCTCGCCCTTAAACGGTTACTCTGGAAACACCATATATTTT
TRBD2	TRBV7-2	TRBJ2-5	.	CASSLAGGAGREETQYF	TGTGCCAGCAGCTTAGCGGGAGGGGCCGGACGGGAAGAGACCCAGTACTTC
TRBD1	TRBV4-3	TRBJ2-1	.	CASSRQGTITLYNEQFF	TGCGCCAGCAGCAGACAGGGTACAATAACCCTTTACAATGAGCAGTTCTTC
TRBD1	TRBV29-1	TRBJ1-1	.	CSVLKLPGQGRSYEAFF	TGCAGCGTCCTAAAACTCCCGGGACAGGGAAGAAGTTATGAAGCTTTCTTT
.	TRBV6-5	TRBJ1-5	few	CASSATDGGQPQHF	TGTGCCAGCAGCGCGACAGACGGCGGTCAGCCCCAGCATTTT
.	TRBV6-6	TRBJ2-2	.	CASSPRAGGTINTGELFF	TGTGCCAGCAGTCCCCGCGCGGGTGGTACGATAAACACCGGGGAGCTGTTTTTT
.	TRBV30	TRBJ1-5	.	CAWSGLNQPQHF	TGTGCCTGGAGTGGTCTCAATCAGCCCCAGCATTTT
.	TRBV11-3	TRBJ1-6	.	CASSAQEASPLHF	TGTGCCAGCAGCGCCCAGGAAGCTTCACCCCTCCACTTT
TRBD2	TRBV10-1	TRBJ2-1	.	CASSAGLDYNEQFF	TGCGCCAGCAGTGCTGGACTAGATTACAATGAGCAGTTCTTC
TRBD1	TRBV5-4	TRBJ1-1	.	CASRPGQAWGTEAFF	TGTGCCAGCAGACCGGGACAGGCATGGGGCACTGAAGCTTTCTTT
TRBD1	TRBV7-2	TRBJ1-2	.	CASSLVRGFTNYGYTF	TGTGCCAGCAGCTTAGTCAGGGGGTTCACTAACTATGGCTACACCTTC
.	TRBV28	TRBJ1-1	once	CASSIQQGKAFF	TGTGCCAGCAGTATCCAACAGGGTAAGGCTTTCTTT
.	TRBV28	TRBJ1-2	.	CASSLDRVVYGYTF	TGTGCCAGCAGTTTAGATCGGGTCGTCTATGGCTACACCTTC
.	TRBV5-4	TRBJ1-3	.	CASSLARPLQGDSGNTIYF	TGTGCCAGCAGTTTGGCCCGCCCCCTACAAGGGGACTCTGGAAACACCATATATTTT
.	TRBV5-4	TRBJ2-3	once	CASSPRLELPGTDTQYF	TGTGCCAGCAGCCCGCGTCTAGAGCTCCCTGGCACAGATACGCAGTATTTT
.	TRBV7-9	TRBJ2-5	.	CASSLRGNLEETQYF	TGTGCCAGCAGCCTACGCGGGAACTTGGAGGAGACCCAGTACTTC
TRBD1	TRBV13	TRBJ2-1	.	CASSLGVNRGSYNEQFF	TGTGCCAGCAGCTTAGGTGTTAACAGGGGTTCCTACAATGAGCAGTTCTTC
.	TRBV28	TRBJ1-1	.	CASSRAQAFF	TGTGCCAGCAGCCGAGCCCAAGCTTTCTTT